This TCR beta chain was sequenced in a study of cytomegalovirus exposure and HLA in healthy donors (dated by TCRdb to about 2017). Regarding the study in general: According to an earlier analysis of 587 of the donors, about 179 million T cells yielded 120 million or so unique TCR beta sequences and approximately 300 Gb of sequence data. Approximately 300 gigabases of sequencing data and around 88 million unique TCR sequences made up an early release that covered some 640 HLA-typed donors. The genetic ancestry cluster associated with self-reported Caucasian donors included about 81% of the approximately 430 genotyped donors. The study aimed to test whether signatures of past pathogen exposure could be identified by cataloging public T cell receptors. The study used immunosequencing to profile the T cell repertoires of approximately 650 subjects and linked those repertoires to cytomegalovirus serostatus. In addition to the first cohort of around 670 subjects, a separate validation cohort of 120 different subjects was used. The study combined high-throughput TCR immunosequencing, statistical association of individual TCRs with disease status, and machine learning to predict cytomegalovirus infection status. A later analysis re-analyzed previously published TCR beta repertoires from approximately 670 donors and added high-resolution HLA genotyping to study TCR occurrence patterns. In the later analysis, no new phenotypic data were used to find candidate immune exposures; instead, reliance was placed on TCR beta sequences and their occurrence across donors. An earlier analysis of several hundred of the donors applied high-throughput TCR beta sequencing to assess whether each TCR beta V gene segment acted as functional or pseudogenic. Donor age, sex, ethnicity and CMV serostatus were compiled together with the repertoire data. Genome-wide SNP genotypes for about 60% of the roughly 700 donors were used in a later genetic analysis, which treated that subset as a discovery cohort. Every repertoire in the discovery cohort had been generated on one and the same sequencing platform. HLA typing included class I and class II loci at four-digit resolution. The number of donors typed differed by locus, with roughly 620-630 for A, B, C, DRB1 and DQB1, roughly 520 for DQA1, 600 to 610 for DPA1, and some 470 for DPB1. Roughly 5 DR-DQ haplotypes were handled as single units for association and clustering, since linkage in the cohort was strong. On average, around 200,000 unique TCR beta nucleotide sequences were sequenced per donor among some 430 genotyped donors of the cohort, with roughly 18% of those sequences being non-productive. Overall results and qualifications from the work: Because counts were too low, roughly 17 rarely observed V segments, including chromosome 9 orphons, were left out of the earlier analysis of several hundred of the donors. A cluster of highly shared sequence variants was judged likely to be a technical artifact of the sequencing pipeline. In a later analysis, some 17,000 TCR beta sequences were associated with specific HLA alleles at a false discovery rate of 0.05. A further reported finding was that TCR beta sequences accurately predicted the HLA-A and HLA-B alleles for most subjects in the first cohort. Across donors, most TCR sequences were observed very rarely, whereas some public TCRs were present in many individuals. The authors suggested that the approach could potentially be generalized to other disease states and immunological phenotypes. An association between a missense DCLRE1C variant and V-gene and J-gene trimming of TCR beta chains was found in a later genetic analysis and replicated in an independent cohort. In a later analysis, several top co-occurrence clusters were reported to appear linked to parvovirus B19, influenza, CMV and Epstein-Barr virus. Most CMV-associated TCR beta chains appeared to be HLA-restricted in a later analysis, and the HLA associations seemed to be driven largely by CMV exposure. According to a later analysis, TCR association rates differed among HLA loci, with DRB1 alleles showing the most associated TCRs and HLA-C alleles showing the fewest. In an earlier analysis of a few hundred of the donors, most TCR beta V segments were observed in productive rearrangements about 90% or about 30% of the time, broadly matching IMGT annotations. A few of the identified cytomegalovirus-associated TCR beta chains were confirmed in vitro to be specific for cytomegalovirus antigens. Because the 87-base-pair reads could not distinguish some IMGT-functional V segments, including TRBV6-2 and TRBV6-3, those segments were excluded. Compared with equally common non-associated chains, HLA-associated TCR beta chains in a later analysis were more clonally expanded and had lower generation probabilities. The study gave a list of over 150 TCR beta chains associated with cytomegalovirus. For the cohort, immune exposure information was limited to CMV serostatus. Presence/absence analyses assumed roughly uniform sequencing depth across donors, an assumption that may not hold. When HLA alleles, especially DR and DQ, strongly co-occurred, TCR associations were difficult to assign to individual alleles. This cohort had only TCR beta chains sequenced, and the lack of alpha or paired-chain data limited which features could be detected. According to a later genetic analysis, donors in an Asian-associated ancestry cluster had fewer N-insertions in productive TCRs than the approximately 670-donor mean. Linkage disequilibrium might explain the correlated functional status among segregating V segments, but an unknown experimental factor could not be excluded. In both the original and validation cohorts, the classifier was reported to diagnose cytomegalovirus status with high specificity and sensitivity. HLA typing was unavailable for some donors at each locus, so association tests used only the typed subset.

As concerns this clone: The antigen it binds to is not known. Base qualities are not provided; no much larger clone lies one nucleotide away.

The library was generated by the immunoSEQ multiplex PCR assay. The multiplex PCR relied on a mix of 60 forward primers for TCR Vbeta segments and 13 reverse primers for TCR Jbeta segments. The CDR3 region of rearranged TCR beta genes was amplified from genomic DNA with a multiplex PCR assay. Amplified TCR beta libraries were sequenced as 87-base-pair reads on the Illumina HiSeq System. In the original analysis: In a later analysis, 80 million or so unique TCR beta chains were counted across the 500 to 700 repertoires, and approximately 9.9 million of these chains were shared by at least two donors. A nearest-neighbor algorithm error-corrected the raw reads and collapsed the reads into unique sequences, merging closely related sequences to remove PCR and sequencing errors. CDR3 sequences were aligned to IMGT reference sequences to assign V, D and J gene segments. For a sequence to be retained, a match of at least six nucleotides was required to both a V gene segment and a J gene segment. Rearrangements were classified as productive when the CDR3 lacked stop codons and remained in frame with V and J, and all other rearrangements were classified as non-productive. Following IMGT convention, CDR3 was defined as the stretch from the second conserved V-encoded cysteine up to the conserved J-encoded phenylalanine. The earlier analysis of about 620 of the donors excluded sequences that lacked an unambiguous match to a single V gene segment. In an earlier analysis of 587 of the donors, a V segment was called functional when productive rearrangements were above 56.7%, and segregating when the standard deviation between donors exceeded 5%. A statistical classification framework was developed to diagnose cytomegalovirus status using the catalog of TCR beta chain sequences. In a later analysis, V and J genes were assigned by comparing TCR nucleotide sequences against IMGT/GENE-DB human TR gene sequences. In a later analysis, CDR3 sequences and most-parsimonious VDJ recombination scenarios were assigned using the TCRdist pipeline. In a later analysis, every TCR beta chain was defined by the combination of its CDR3 amino acid sequence and its V-gene family, and reads without a unique V-gene family were dropped. To address suspected cross-contamination and a sequencing artifact, a later analysis removed some 620 highly shared, low-generation-probability nucleotide sequences. In a later analysis, a clonal expansion index was calculated for each public chain from normalized within-repertoire ranks of inferred template counts. Generation probabilities in a later analysis came from a VDJ recombination model fitted to out-of-frame rearrangements, and those results were checked against IGoR. In a later analysis, hypergeometric tests were used to score TCR-TCR, TCR-HLA and TCR-CMV co-occurrence, with a repertoire-size bias correction applied to TCR pairs. In a later analysis, false discovery rates were estimated by permuting HLA or CMV assignments 20 times. In a later analysis, co-occurring TCRs were grouped using DBSCAN, and TCRdist sequence similarity was added for clustering within HLA-allele-positive subsets. Repertoires with fewer than 30,000 or more than 120,000 public chains were left out of co-occurrence clustering, as were several repertoires with anomalous nucleotide sharing. This is the immuneACCESS table as TCRdb keeps it, with only in-frame sequences that have V and J called. A part of the clones is gone; compared with another copy, unresolved V genes explain less than half, and the rest is unexplained. That table furnishes V, J and clone size, whereas the DNA furnished D and trimming. The sample contains 75,000 to 100,000 clones, 60% to 85% of them found a single time. In total, the top ten clones hold approximately 15% of the sample.

There are 14 amino acids in the CDR3, from cysteine to phenylalanine inclusive. CDR3 DNA is the only sequence kept; it has 42 bases, read in frame from the first base. V lost 6 bases and J lost 4 bases; the stretch between them is 15 bases long. The germline V gene gives CDR1 as MNHNS and CDR2 as SASEGT. The cohort consisted of 600 or so healthy bone marrow donors. At the time of sampling, all cohort members were nominally healthy, though unrecorded immune exposures were likely present. The donor was CMV seropositive and was included in the group of 250 to 350 seropositive cohort members. A peripheral blood sample was provided by each donor, and peripheral blood mononuclear cells were used for TCR beta sequencing. Genomic DNA was extracted from the blood cell samples with the Qiagen DNeasy Blood Extraction Kit.

The sequence is built from TRBV6-1 and TRBJ2-5; TRBD2 is a weak D gene call, 6 bases matching. This TCR derives from a man in his 60s in good health and CMV-seropositive. The sample taken for sequencing was PBMCs. The CDR3 loop reads CASRYYGGIETQYF. In nucleotides, the sequence is TGTGCCAGCAGATATTATGGGGGGATAGAGACCCAGTACTTC.